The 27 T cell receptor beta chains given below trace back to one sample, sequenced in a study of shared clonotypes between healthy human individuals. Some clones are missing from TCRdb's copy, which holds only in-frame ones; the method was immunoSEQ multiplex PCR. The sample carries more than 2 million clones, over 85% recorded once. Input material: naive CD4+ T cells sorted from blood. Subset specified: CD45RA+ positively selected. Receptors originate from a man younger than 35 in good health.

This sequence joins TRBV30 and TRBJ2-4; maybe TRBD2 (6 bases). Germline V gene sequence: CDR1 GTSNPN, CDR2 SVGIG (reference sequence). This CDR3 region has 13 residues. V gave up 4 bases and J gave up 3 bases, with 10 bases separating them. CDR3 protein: CAWTDGGKNIQYF. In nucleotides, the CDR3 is TGTGCCTGGACGGACGGGGGCAAAAACATTCAGTACTTC.

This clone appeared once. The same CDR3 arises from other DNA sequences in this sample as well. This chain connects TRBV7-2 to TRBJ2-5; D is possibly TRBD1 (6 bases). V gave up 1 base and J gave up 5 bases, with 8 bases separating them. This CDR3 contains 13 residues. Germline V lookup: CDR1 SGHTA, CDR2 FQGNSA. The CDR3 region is CASSLERGETQYF. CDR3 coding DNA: TGTGCCAGCAGCTTAGAAAGGGGGGAGACCCAGTACTTC.

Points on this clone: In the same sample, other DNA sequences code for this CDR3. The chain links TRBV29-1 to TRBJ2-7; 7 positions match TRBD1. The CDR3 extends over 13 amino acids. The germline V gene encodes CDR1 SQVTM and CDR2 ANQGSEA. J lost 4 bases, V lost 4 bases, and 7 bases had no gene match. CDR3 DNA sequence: TGCAGCGTTGGAGGGAACAGGGGATACGAGCAGTACTTC. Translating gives CSVGGNRGYEQYF.

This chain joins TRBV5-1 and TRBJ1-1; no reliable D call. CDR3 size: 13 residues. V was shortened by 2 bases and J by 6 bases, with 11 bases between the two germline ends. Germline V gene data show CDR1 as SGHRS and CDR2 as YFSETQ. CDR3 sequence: CASSLVARSEAFF. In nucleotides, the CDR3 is TGCGCCAGCAGCTTAGTGGCCAGGTCTGAAGCTTTCTTT. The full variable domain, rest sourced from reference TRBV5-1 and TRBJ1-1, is KAGVTQTPRYLIKTRGQQVTLSCSPISGHRSVSWYQQTPGQGLQFLFEYFSETQRNKGNFPGRFSGRQFSNSRSEMNVSTLELGDSALYLCASSLVARSEAFFGQGTRLTVV.

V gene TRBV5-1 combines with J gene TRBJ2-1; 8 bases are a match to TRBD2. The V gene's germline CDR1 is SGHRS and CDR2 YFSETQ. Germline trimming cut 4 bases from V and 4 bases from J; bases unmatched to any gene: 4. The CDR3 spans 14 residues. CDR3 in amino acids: CASSAGLGYNEQFF. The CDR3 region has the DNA TGCGCCAGCAGCGCGGGACTAGGGTACAATGAGCAGTTCTTC.

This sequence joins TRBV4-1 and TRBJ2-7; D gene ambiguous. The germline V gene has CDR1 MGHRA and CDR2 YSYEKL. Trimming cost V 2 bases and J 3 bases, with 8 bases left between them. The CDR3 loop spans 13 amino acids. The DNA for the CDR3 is TGCGCCAGCAGCCAATTGGGCCGCTACGAGCAGTACTTC. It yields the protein CASSQLGRYEQYF.

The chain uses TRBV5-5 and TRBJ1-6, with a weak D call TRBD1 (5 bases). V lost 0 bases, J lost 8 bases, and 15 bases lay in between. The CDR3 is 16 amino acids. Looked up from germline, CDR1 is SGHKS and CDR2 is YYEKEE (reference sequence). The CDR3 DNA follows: TGTGCCAGCAGCTTGGGTGCGGCAGGGAGAGATTCACCCCTCCACTTT. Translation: CASSLGAAGRDSPLHF.

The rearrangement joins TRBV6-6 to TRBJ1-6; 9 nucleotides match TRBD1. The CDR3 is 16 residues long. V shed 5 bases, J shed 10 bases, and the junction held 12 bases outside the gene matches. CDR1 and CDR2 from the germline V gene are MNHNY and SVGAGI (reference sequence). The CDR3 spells CASSPDRGGGVSPLHF. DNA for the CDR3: TGTGCCAGCAGTCCCGACAGGGGGGGCGGGGTATCACCCCTCCACTTT.

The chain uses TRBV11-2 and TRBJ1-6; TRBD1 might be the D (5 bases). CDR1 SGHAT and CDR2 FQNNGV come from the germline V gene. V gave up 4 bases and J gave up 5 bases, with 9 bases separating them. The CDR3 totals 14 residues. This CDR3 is CASSWDGDNSPLHF. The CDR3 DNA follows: TGTGCCAGCAGCTGGGACGGCGATAATTCACCCCTCCACTTT. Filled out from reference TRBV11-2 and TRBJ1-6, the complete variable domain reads EAGVAQSPRYKIIEKRQSVAFWCNPISGHATLYWYQQILGQGPKLLIQFQNNGVVDDSQLPKDRFSAERLKGVDSTLKIQPAKLEDSAVYLCASSWDGDNSPLHFGNGTRLTVT.

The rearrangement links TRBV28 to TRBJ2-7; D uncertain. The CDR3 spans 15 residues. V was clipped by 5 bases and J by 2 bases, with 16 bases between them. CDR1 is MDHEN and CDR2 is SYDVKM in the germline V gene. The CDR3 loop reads CASSPPVTVPYEQYF. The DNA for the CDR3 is TGTGCCAGCAGTCCACCCGTAACCGTCCCCTACGAGCAGTACTTC. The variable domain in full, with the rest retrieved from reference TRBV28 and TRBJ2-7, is DVKVTQSSRYLVKRTGEKVFLECVQDMDHENMFWYRQDPGLGLRLIYFSYDVKMKEKGDIPEGYSVSREKKERFSLILESASTNQTSMYLCASSPPVTVPYEQYFGPGTRLTVT.

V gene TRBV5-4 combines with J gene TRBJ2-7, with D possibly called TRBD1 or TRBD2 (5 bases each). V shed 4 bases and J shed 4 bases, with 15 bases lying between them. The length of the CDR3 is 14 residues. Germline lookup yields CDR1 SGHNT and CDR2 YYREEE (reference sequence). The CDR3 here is CASSLAWGRYEQYF. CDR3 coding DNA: TGTGCCAGCAGCCTAGCCTGGGGGAGATACGAGCAGTACTTC.

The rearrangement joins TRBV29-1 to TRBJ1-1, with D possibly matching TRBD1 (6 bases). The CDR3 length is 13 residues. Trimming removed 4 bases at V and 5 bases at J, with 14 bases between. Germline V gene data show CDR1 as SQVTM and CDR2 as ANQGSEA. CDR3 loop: CSVARGGGTEAFF. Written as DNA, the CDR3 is TGCAGCGTTGCGAGGGGAGGGGGGACTGAAGCTTTCTTT.

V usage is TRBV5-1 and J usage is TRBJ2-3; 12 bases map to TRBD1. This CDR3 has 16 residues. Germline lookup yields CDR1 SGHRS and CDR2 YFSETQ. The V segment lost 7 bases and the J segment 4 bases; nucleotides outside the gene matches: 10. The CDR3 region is CASGKGTGGDSDTQYF. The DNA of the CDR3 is TGCGCCAGCGGTAAAGGGACAGGGGGCGACTCAGATACGCAGTATTTT.

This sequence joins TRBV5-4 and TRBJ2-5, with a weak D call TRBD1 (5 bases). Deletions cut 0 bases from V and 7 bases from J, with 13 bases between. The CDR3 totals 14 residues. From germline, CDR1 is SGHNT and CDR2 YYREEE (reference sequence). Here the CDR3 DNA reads TGTGCCAGCAGCTTGGGGGGCCTTAGTGGGACCCAGTACTTC. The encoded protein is CASSLGGLSGTQYF.

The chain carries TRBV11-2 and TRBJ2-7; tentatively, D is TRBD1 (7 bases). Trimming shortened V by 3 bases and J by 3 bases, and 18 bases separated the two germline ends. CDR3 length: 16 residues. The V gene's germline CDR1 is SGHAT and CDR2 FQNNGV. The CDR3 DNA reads TGTGCCAGCAGCTTGGCGCCAGGGGGACTTCGCTACGAGCAGTACTTC. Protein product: CASSLAPGGLRYEQYF.

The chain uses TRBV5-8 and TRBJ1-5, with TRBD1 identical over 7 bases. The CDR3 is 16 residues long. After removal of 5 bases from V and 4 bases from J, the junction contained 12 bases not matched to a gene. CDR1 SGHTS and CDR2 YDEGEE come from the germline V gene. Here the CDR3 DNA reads TGTGCCAGCAGTCCCCGCCTCGGGACAGAAAATCAGCCCCAGCATTTT. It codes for CASSPRLGTENQPQHF.

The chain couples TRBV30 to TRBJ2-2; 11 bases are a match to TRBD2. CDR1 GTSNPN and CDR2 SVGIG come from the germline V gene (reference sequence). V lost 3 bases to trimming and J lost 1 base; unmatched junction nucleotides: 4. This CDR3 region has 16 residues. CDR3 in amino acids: CAWSAGTSGNTGELFF. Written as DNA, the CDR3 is TGTGCCTGGAGCGCCGGGACTAGCGGGAACACCGGGGAGCTGTTTTTT. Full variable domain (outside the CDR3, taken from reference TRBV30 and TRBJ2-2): SQTIHQWPATLVQPVGSPLSLECTVEGTSNPNLYWYRQAAGRGLQLLFYSVGIGQISSEVPQNLSASRPQDRQFILSSKKLLLSDSGFYLCAWSAGTSGNTGELFFGEGSRLTVL.

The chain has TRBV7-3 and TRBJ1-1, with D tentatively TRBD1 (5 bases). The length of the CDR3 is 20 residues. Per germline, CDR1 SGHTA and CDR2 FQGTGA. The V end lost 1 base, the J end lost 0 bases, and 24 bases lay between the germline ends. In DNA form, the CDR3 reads TGTGCCAGCAGCTTAATAACCCGGGCGAGGGTTCGGGGCATGAACACTGAAGCTTTCTTT. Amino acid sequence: CASSLITRARVRGMNTEAFF.

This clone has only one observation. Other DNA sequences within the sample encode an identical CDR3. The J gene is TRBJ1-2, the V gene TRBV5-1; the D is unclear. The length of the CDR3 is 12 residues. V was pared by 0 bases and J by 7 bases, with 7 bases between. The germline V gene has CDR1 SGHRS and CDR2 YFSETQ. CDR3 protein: CASSLDRSGYTF. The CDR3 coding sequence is TGCGCCAGCAGCTTGGATCGTTCTGGCTACACCTTC.

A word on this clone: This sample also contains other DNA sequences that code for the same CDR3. CDR3 amino acids: CASSPLAVNTEAFF. The CDR3, as DNA: TGTGCCAGCTCACCCCTAGCTGTGAACACTGAAGCTTTCTTT. The chain carries TRBV18 and TRBJ1-1, with unresolved D. Trimming removed 3 bases at V and 0 bases at J, with 8 bases between. CDR1 is KGHSH and CDR2 is LQKENI in the germline V gene. The CDR3 contains 14 residues. Variable domain in full (rest from reference TRBV18 and TRBJ1-1): NAGVMQNPRHLVRRRGQEARLRCSPMKGHSHVYWYRQLPEEGLKFMVYLQKENIIDESGMPKERFSAEFPKEGPSILRIQQVVRGDSAAYFCASSPLAVNTEAFFGQGTRLTVV.

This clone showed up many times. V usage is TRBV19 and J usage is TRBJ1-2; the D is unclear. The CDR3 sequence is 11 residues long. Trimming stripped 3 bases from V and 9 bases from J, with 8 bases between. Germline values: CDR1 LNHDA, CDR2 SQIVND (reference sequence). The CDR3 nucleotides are TGTGCCAGTAGTATCGGGGAGAGCTACACCTTC. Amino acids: CASSIGESYTF. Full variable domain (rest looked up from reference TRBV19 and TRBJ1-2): DGGITQSPKYLFRKEGQNVTLSCEQNLNHDAMYWYRQDPGQGLRLIYYSQIVNDFQKGDIAEGYSVSREKKESFPLTVTSAQKNPTAFYLCASSIGESYTFGSGTRLTVV.

DNA of the CDR3: TGTGCCAGCAGCGACAGGGGTGAGACCCAGTACTTC. Translation gives CASSDRGETQYF. This chain connects TRBV9 to TRBJ2-5; TRBD1 agrees at 7 bases. Germline trimming cut 3 bases from V and 5 bases from J; bases unmatched to any gene: 1. CDR3 length: 12 amino acids. Germline loops: CDR1 SGDLS, CDR2 YYNGEE.

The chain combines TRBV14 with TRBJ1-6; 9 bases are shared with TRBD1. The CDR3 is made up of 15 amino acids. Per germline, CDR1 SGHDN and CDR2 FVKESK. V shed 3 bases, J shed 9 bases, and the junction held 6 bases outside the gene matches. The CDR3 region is CASSQGGQGGSPLHF. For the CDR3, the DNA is TGTGCCAGCAGCCAGGGGGGACAGGGAGGTTCACCCCTCCACTTT.

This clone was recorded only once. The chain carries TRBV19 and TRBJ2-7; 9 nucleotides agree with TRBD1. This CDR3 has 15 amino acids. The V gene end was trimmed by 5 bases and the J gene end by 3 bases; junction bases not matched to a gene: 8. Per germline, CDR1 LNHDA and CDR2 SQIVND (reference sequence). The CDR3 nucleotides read TGTGCCAGTAGTGTTACCGGGACAGGGTTCTACGAGCAGTACTTC. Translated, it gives CASSVTGTGFYEQYF.

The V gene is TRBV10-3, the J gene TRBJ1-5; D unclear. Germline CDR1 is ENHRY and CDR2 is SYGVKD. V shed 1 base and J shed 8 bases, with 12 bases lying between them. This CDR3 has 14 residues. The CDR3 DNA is TGTGCCATCAGTGAGTTCCCGACCGGTGAGCCCCAGCATTTT. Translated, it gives CAISEFPTGEPQHF.

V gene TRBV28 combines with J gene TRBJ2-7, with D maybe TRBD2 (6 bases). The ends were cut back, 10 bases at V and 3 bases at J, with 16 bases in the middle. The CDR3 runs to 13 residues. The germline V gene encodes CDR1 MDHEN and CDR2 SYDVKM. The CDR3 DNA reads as TGTGCCACCCTCGGAGGGCCGCTCTACGAGCAGTACTTC. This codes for CATLGGPLYEQYF.

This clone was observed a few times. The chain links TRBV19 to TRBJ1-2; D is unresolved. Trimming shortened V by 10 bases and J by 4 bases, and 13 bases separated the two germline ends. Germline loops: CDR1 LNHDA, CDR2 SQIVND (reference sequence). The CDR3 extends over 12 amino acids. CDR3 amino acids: CATAGLAYGYTF. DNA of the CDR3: TGTGCCACCGCAGGACTTGCCTATGGCTACACCTTC.